This entry features one T cell receptor (beta chain) sequence. Time point indicated: blood 2 weeks post-SBRT. Sample treatment: 15 Gy SBRT to primary tumor, nephrectomy 4 weeks later. Libraries were prepared by immunoSEQ multiplex PCR; TCRdb keeps only in-frame clonotypes and omits some of them. The sample yields roughly 130,000 clones, 75% to 85% seen once. The CDR3 contains 15 residues. From germline, CDR1 is MDHEN and CDR2 SYDVKM. Trimming pared 5 bases from V and 0 bases from J, leaving 13 bases between. The sample belongs to a study of radiation and T cells in renal cell carcinoma. The chain has TRBV28 and TRBJ1-1; possibly TRBD1 for D (6 bases). The specimen was blood, collected from a patient whose treatment included radiotherapy and nephrectomy. The sequence came from a woman aged 55 to 70 with renal cell carcinoma. CDR3 bases: TGTGCCAGCAGTCCCCCTGGACAGTTGAACACTGAAGCTTTCTTT. This gives the protein CASSPPGQLNTEAFF.